This TCR beta chain was recorded in a study of T-cell memory formation after mild COVID-19. Overall study: Largely donor-specific TCR clusters were found.

A single record per CDR3 protein comes from TCRdb applying MiXCR to the 5' RACE reads. The table has about 270,000 distinct CDR3 sequences, approximately 15% seen once. Regarding the study as a whole: Memory sampled before infection contained some responding clones, suggesting cross-reactive memory joined.

This clonotype was seen only once. Its target is unknown. The sample consisted of PBMCs or a T cell subset sorted from them (not recorded which). The source of this sequence is a young man who had mild COVID-19 (a few samples of this study predate the infection). Cell type and time point are not known.

CDR3 sequence reads: CASSFGSSGANVLTF. CDR3 DNA sequence: TGCGCCAGCAGCTTTGGGAGCTCTGGGGCCAACGTCCTGACTTTC. The J gene is TRBJ2-6, the V gene TRBV5-1; possibly TRBD2 for D (5 bases). The germline V and J ends were trimmed by 2 bases and 0 bases, with 6 bases remaining between them. CDR1 and CDR2 (germline): SGHRS, YFSETQ. This CDR3 comprises 15 residues.